The sequence of this T cell receptor beta chain was determined in a study of shared clonotypes between healthy human individuals. Findings and caveats of the study: There were few donors, and this limited the genetic and exposure-history diversity represented.

Turning to this clone: The antigen remains undetermined.

Germline CDR1 reads MDHEN; CDR2 reads SYDVKM. The CDR3 is 15 residues long. The V gene lost 7 bases and the J gene lost 2 bases, with 15 bases spanning the gap. CD45RO-negative CD8 cells positively selected for CCR7 made up the naive population, which excluded terminally differentiated effector memory CD45RA+ cells. At a deep level, the assay was run. Once extracted for a subset, genomic DNA was divided evenly among several immunoSEQ plates. Methods used by the authors: Filtering differed because ImmunoSEQ produced junction-only sequences that carried no quality scores. The data were produced by immunoSEQ multiplex PCR, yet TCRdb's version contains in-frame clones alone and is incomplete. V, J and clone size derive from that table, while D and trimming were established from the DNA sequence. Altogether around 1.9 million clones are present, approximately 92% being singletons, with the ten largest covering approximately 1.6%.

The chain carries TRBV28 and TRBJ2-1; the D gene could be TRBD1 or TRBD2 (5 bases each). Material for sequencing was naive CD8+ T cells from PBMCs. This clonotype originated in a man in his late teens or twenties in good health. Some clones in this sample may be carry-over from other donors' samples. CDR3: CASTLGDPAYNEQFF. In nucleotides, the CDR3 is TGTGCCAGCACGCTAGGGGACCCTGCCTACAATGAGCAGTTCTTC.